A selection of T cell receptor beta chains follows, all from one sample in a study of cytomegalovirus exposure and HLA in healthy donors. Clones were read by immunoSEQ multiplex PCR, and TCRdb kept only the in-frame ones, dropping some. The table lists 150,000 to 200,000 clones, about 70% of them singletons. The sequencing input was PBMCs. The origin of the receptors is a man aged 25 to 40 in good health and CMV-seropositive. Both conserved end residues are part of each CDR3. Each record gives: D gene, J gene, V gene, clone size, CDR3 DNA, CDR3 protein. A D gene is named only where the DNA matches it firmly. Clone size is stated in some rows and not others, as once, few, many or a class when expanded.

.	TRBJ1-1	TRBV11-3	.	TGTGCCAGCAGCTTACAGGTCGCTGAAGCTTTCTTT	CASSLQVAEAFF
TRBD1	TRBJ1-2	TRBV28	.	TGTGCCAGCAGTTTATCCGGGACAGGGGGTTTCTATGGCTACACCTTC	CASSLSGTGGFYGYTF
TRBD1	TRBJ1-2	TRBV28	once	TGTGCCAGTCTGACAGGGGGTGGAGGCTACACCTTC	CASLTGGGGYTF
.	TRBJ2-7	TRBV27	.	TGTGCCAGCAGTTTACCGCCTATAGGGGGTGTCCCGGTGGAGCAGTACTTC	CASSLPPIGGVPVEQYF
.	TRBJ2-7	TRBV6-1	.	TGTGCCAGCAGTGAACTGGGCTCCTACGAGCAGTACTTC	CASSELGSYEQYF
TRBD1	TRBJ1-1	TRBV6-1	.	TGTGCCAGCAGAGAACAGGGGTCGGCAGCTTTCTTT	CASREQGSAAFF
TRBD2	TRBJ2-1	TRBV6-1	few	TGTGCCAGCAGTGAACTAGCGGAGTACAATGAGCAGTTCTTC	CASSELAEYNEQFF
.	TRBJ1-1	TRBV4-1	few	TGCGCCAGCAGTCCAATAGGGACAAGAACCGAAGCTTTCTTT	CASSPIGTRTEAFF
.	TRBJ1-5	TRBV5-1	.	TGCGCCAGCAGCTGCTACTTAAGTCACGCCGAAAATAGCAATCAGCCCCAGCATTTT	CASSCYLSHAENSNQPQHF
TRBD2	TRBJ2-1	TRBV7-2	.	TGTGCCAGCAGCTCTACCGGGACTAGCGGGGGGAATGAGCAGTTCTTC	CASSSTGTSGGNEQFF
TRBD1	TRBJ2-7	TRBV5-6	.	TGTGCCAGCAGCGTGGACAGGGGTGGTTATAGAAACTCCTACGAGCAGTACTTC	CASSVDRGGYRNSYEQYF
TRBD2	TRBJ2-3	TRBV27	.	TGTGCCAGCAGTTTCTCTAGCGGGGGCACCACTAGCACAGATACGCAGTATTTT	CASSFSSGGTTSTDTQYF
TRBD1	TRBJ2-4	TRBV19	.	TGTGCCAGTAGTGTCGGCACCGGGACAGGGCTAAACATTCAGTACTTC	CASSVGTGTGLNIQYF
TRBD2	TRBJ2-1	TRBV9	.	TGTGCCAGTTCGGCGGGAGCTGGGGCGAATGAGCAGTTCTTC	CASSAGAGANEQFF
.	TRBJ1-3	TRBV10-2	.	TGCGCCAGCAGTGAACAAGTAACCACCATATATTTT	CASSEQVTTIYF
TRBD1	TRBJ1-1	TRBV19	.	TGTGCCAGTAGACGGACAGGCATGAACACTGAAGCTTTCTTT	CASRRTGMNTEAFF
TRBD1	TRBJ1-5	TRBV9	.	TGTGCCAGCAGCGTTCCCCACTCCTTACAGGGGGCGACCAATCAGCCCCAGCATTTT	CASSVPHSLQGATNQPQHF
.	TRBJ2-2	TRBV28	.	TGTGCCACCATGAGACTGAACACCGGGGAGCTGTTTTTT	CATMRLNTGELFF
TRBD2	TRBJ2-1	TRBV30	.	TGTGCCTGGAGGGGACTAGCTAGGGGCGGGGATGAGCAGTTCTTC	CAWRGLARGGDEQFF
TRBD1	TRBJ2-1	TRBV30	once	TGTGCCTGGAGTGCGGGACAGGGTGTGGGTTACAATGAGCAGTTCTTC	CAWSAGQGVGYNEQFF
TRBD2	TRBJ2-3	TRBV5-6	once	TGTGCCAGCAGTCAACCGGGACTAGGGGCCGGGGCGCAGTATTTT	CASSQPGLGAGAQYF
.	TRBJ1-1	TRBV2	.	TGTGCCAGCAGTGAAGCGAGGTGGCAGGAAGCTTTCTTT	CASSEARWQEAFF
.	TRBJ1-1	TRBV7-8	.	TGTGCCAGCAGCTACGGGGAGGACACTGAAGCTTTCTTT	CASSYGEDTEAFF
TRBD2	TRBJ2-5	TRBV5-4	.	TGTGCCAGCAGCTTCGCGGGGGGGGGAGAGACCCAGTACTTC	CASSFAGGGETQYF
.	TRBJ1-2	TRBV5-1	once	TGCGCCAGCAGCCGTACTCGGACAGATGGCTACACCTTC	CASSRTRTDGYTF
TRBD2	TRBJ2-4	TRBV28	once	TGTGCCAGCAGTTCCGGACTAGCGGGAGGGGACTTC	CASSSGLAGGDF
TRBD2	TRBJ2-5	TRBV11-2	.	TGTGCCAGCAGAACCCTGATTCGGGGGACTAGCGACGAGACCCAGTACTTC	CASRTLIRGTSDETQYF
TRBD2	TRBJ2-7	TRBV28	.	TGTGCCAGCGCCCCCCCTAGCGGGATCTACGAGCAGTACTTC	CASAPPSGIYEQYF
TRBD2	TRBJ2-5	TRBV27	.	TGTGCCAGCAGTTTGGGACTAGCGGGAACCGGAGAGACCCAGTACTTC	CASSLGLAGTGETQYF
TRBD1	TRBJ1-2	TRBV5-1	few	TGCGCCAGCAGCTTGATGGCAGGGGGTAACTATGGCTACACCTTC	CASSLMAGGNYGYTF
.	TRBJ1-3	TRBV6-6	once	TGTGCCAGCAGTTACTCGTCGGGAAAAGGAGGAAACACCATATATTTT	CASSYSSGKGGNTIYF
TRBD1	TRBJ1-4	TRBV19	.	TGTGCCAGTAGAGGACAGGGGGCCACAACTAATGAAAAACTGTTTTTT	CASRGQGATTNEKLFF
.	TRBJ1-1	TRBV10-3	few	TGTGCCATCAGTGACCCTGAGCGGGGACAGAACACTGAAGCTTTCTTT	CAISDPERGQNTEAFF
.	TRBJ1-5	TRBV28	.	TGTGCCAGCAGATTGGGGGGAGAGCAGCCCCAGCATTTT	CASRLGGEQPQHF
.	TRBJ2-1	TRBV5-1	.	TGCGCCAGCCGACCAGGGGTGGATTACAATGAGCAGTTCTTC	CASRPGVDYNEQFF
TRBD2	TRBJ2-7	TRBV9	.	TGTGCCAGCTCCAAAGGAGGTACTAGCGGAGGGTTCTACGAGCAGTACTTC	CASSKGGTSGGFYEQYF
.	TRBJ1-2	TRBV28	.	TGTGCCAGCAACCCGTACGGCTATGGCTACACCTTC	CASNPYGYGYTF
.	TRBJ2-1	TRBV12-2	.	TGTGCAAGTCGCCCAGTTTCGCCCCCCAATGAGCAGTTCTTC	CASRPVSPPNEQFF
TRBD1	TRBJ1-1	TRBV5-1	.	TGCGCCAGCAGCCCAGGACAGGGTCACACTGAAGCTTTCTTT	CASSPGQGHTEAFF